This entry lists 10 T cell receptor beta chains sequenced from one sample in a study of shared clonotypes between healthy human individuals. Assay used: immunoSEQ multiplex PCR; TCRdb lists only in-frame clones, some missing. The sample has some 580,000 clones; more than 95% are singletons. Sequenced material: naive CD4+ T cells sorted from blood. As for subset: CD45RA+ positively selected. These receptors were collected from a woman under 40 in good health.

The rearrangement links TRBV28 to TRBJ2-4, with a tentative D call TRBD2 (5 bases). Trimming took 6 bases from V and 7 from J, leaving 10 bases between them. The germline gives CDR1 MDHEN, CDR2 SYDVKM. The CDR3 loop spans 12 amino acids. This chain's CDR3 is CASSETRNIQYF. CDR3 bases: TGTGCCAGCAGCGAAACTAGGAACATTCAGTACTTC.

The V call is TRBV10-3, the J call TRBJ2-1, with D hard to call. The CDR3 runs 11 residues. V dropped 2 bases and J dropped 13 bases, with 9 bases sitting between them. Germline CDR1 and CDR2: ENHRY and SYGVKD. As DNA, the CDR3 is TGTGCCATCAGTGAGGGATTCGAACAGTTCTTC. This gives the protein CAISEGFEQFF.

The gene calls are TRBV7-9 and TRBJ2-5, with 7 bases that match TRBD1. The CDR3 contains 14 residues. CDR1 SEHNR and CDR2 FQNEAQ come from the germline V gene (reference sequence). Trimming took 7 bases from V and 1 from J; bases not matched to a gene: 6. CDR3 in amino acids: CASTPNRGQETQYF. For the CDR3, the DNA is TGTGCCAGCACCCCCAACAGGGGCCAAGAGACCCAGTACTTC.

The table lists this clone with a count of one. V gene TRBV7-9 combines with J gene TRBJ1-2; TRBD1 is a possible D gene (6 bases). Trimming shortened V by 5 bases and J by 8 bases, and 24 bases separated the two germline ends. Germline-derived CDR1 and CDR2 are SEHNR and FQNEAQ (reference sequence). This CDR3 has 16 residues. The DNA of the CDR3 is TGTGCCAGCAGCCCACTCAGGGAAGGGACATTATCCGGCTACACCTTC. It codes for CASSPLREGTLSGYTF.

The rearrangement joins TRBV28 to TRBJ2-7, with a possible D match to TRBD2 (5 bases). V lost 3 bases, J lost 5 bases, and 20 bases lay in between. CDR1 and CDR2 from the germline V gene are MDHEN and SYDVKM. The CDR3 is 16 residues long. CDR3 DNA sequence: TGTGCCAGCAGTTTCTGGGCTTTCGGGGTTTCCGACGAGCAGTACTTC. Translation gives CASSFWAFGVSDEQYF.

The chain joins TRBV20-1 to TRBJ2-7; D is possibly TRBD2 (6 bases). Germline lookup yields CDR1 DFQATT and CDR2 SNEGSKA (reference sequence). CDR3 length equals 11 residues. V lost 3 bases to trimming and J lost 12 bases, with 15 bases between them. CDR3 sequence reads: CSARDPGTRYF. The CDR3 DNA sequence: TGCAGTGCTAGGGATCCCGGGACTCGGTACTTC.

The gene calls are TRBV6-1 and TRBJ2-6, with D maybe TRBD1 (6 bases). The CDR3 length is 15 residues. V was cut by 3 bases and J by 2 bases, with 8 bases left in between. Germline V gene sequence: CDR1 MNHNS, CDR2 SASEGT. CDR3 DNA sequence: TGTGCCAGCAGTGAGTACAGGGCTGGGGCCAACGTCCTGACTTTC. It encodes CASSEYRAGANVLTF.

The V gene is TRBV7-2, the J gene TRBJ2-7; D is ambiguous. CDR3 length: 13 amino acids. The V end was cut by 7 bases, the J end by 0 bases, with 10 bases between. Germline lookup yields CDR1 SGHTA and CDR2 FQGNSA. The CDR3 protein is CASTPRNSYEQYF. CDR3 nucleotides: TGTGCCAGCACCCCTCGAAACTCCTACGAGCAGTACTTC.

V is TRBV20-1 and J is TRBJ2-1; D unclear. This CDR3 region has 11 residues. Germline V gives CDR1 DFQATT, CDR2 SNEGSKA (reference sequence). V was shortened by 6 bases and J by 9 bases, with 12 bases between the two germline ends. CDR3 nucleotide sequence: TGCAGTGCCCTACGATGGGGTGAGCAGTTCTTC. Encoded protein: CSALRWGEQFF.

This clone was picked up one time. This chain joins TRBV7-9 and TRBJ1-4; TRBD1 is a possible D gene (5 bases). Germline CDR1 is SEHNR and CDR2 is FQNEAQ (reference sequence). The CDR3 runs 15 residues. V was cut by 4 bases and J by 2 bases, with 11 bases left in between. DNA of the CDR3: TGTGCCAGCAGCTGGGCCGGGGGGACTAATGAAAAACTGTTTTTT. This sequence encodes CASSWAGGTNEKLFF.